The 9 T cell receptor beta chains given below trace back to one sample, sequenced in a study of cytomegalovirus exposure and HLA in healthy donors (dated by TCRdb to between 2016 and 2019). Libraries were constructed by the immunoSEQ multiplex PCR assay. For the multiplex PCR, a mixture combining 60 forward primers for TCR Vbeta segments and 13 reverse primers for TCR Jbeta segments was used. TCRdb holds this immuneACCESS table with in-frame rearrangements only. Some clones are missing; in checked studies, unresolved V genes explain under half, and the rest has no known cause. The sample table lists about 88,000 clones, 69% of them with a count of one. The ten biggest clones cover 2.7% of the sample. The sequenced material came from PBMCs. The receptors were sampled from a man over 45 in good health and CMV-seronegative.

V usage is TRBV7-9 and J usage is TRBJ1-4; no firm D call. The V gene lost 5 bases and the J gene lost 4 bases, with 14 bases spanning the gap. This CDR3 region has 15 residues. Germline CDR1 reads SEHNR; CDR2 reads FQNEAQ (reference sequence). The CDR3 DNA reads as TGTGCCAGCAGCCCCTTTCGGCGCGGTAATGAAAAACTGTTTTTT. It specifies CASSPFRRGNEKLFF.

This chain uses TRBV19 with TRBJ1-1; unclear D gene. Trimming stripped 8 bases from V and 2 bases from J, with 12 bases between. The CDR3 sequence is 13 residues long. Germline CDR1 reads LNHDA; CDR2 reads SQIVND (reference sequence). CDR3 coding DNA: TGTGCCAGTGCCGTGTGGAGTAACACTGAAGCTTTCTTT. It specifies CASAVWSNTEAFF.

The V call is TRBV18, the J call TRBJ1-1, with no clear D. The germline V and J ends were trimmed by 4 bases and 3 bases, with 15 bases remaining between them. The CDR3 consists of 15 residues. Germline CDR1 and CDR2: KGHSH and LQKENI. The CDR3 coding sequence is TGTGCCAGCTCACTACTTCCGGACGGGGACACTGAAGCTTTCTTT. Translation gives CASSLLPDGDTEAFF.

J is TRBJ2-2 and V is TRBV7-2; TRBD1 aligns across 8 bases. The CDR3 contains 15 residues. After removal of 5 bases from V and 1 base from J, the junction contained 3 bases not matched to a gene. Germline CDR1 is SGHTA and CDR2 is FQGNSA. The CDR3 DNA follows: TGTGCCAGCAGCCGACAGGGGCGGAACACCGGGGAGCTGTTTTTT. Protein: CASSRQGRNTGELFF.

This chain joins TRBV30 and TRBJ2-5; D unclear. V lost 5 bases and J lost 4, with 14 bases in between. This CDR3 spans 13 amino acids. Germline CDR1 is GTSNPN and CDR2 is SVGIG (reference sequence). The CDR3 DNA is TGTGCCTGGGTTCCAAAAGCGTTAGAGACCCAGTACTTC. Protein product: CAWVPKALETQYF.

This clone occurred a few times. The rearrangement joins TRBV4-3 to TRBJ2-3, with D possibly TRBD2 on 5 matching bases. The length of the CDR3 is 16 residues. CDR1 is LGHNA, CDR2 YSLEER, per germline. V was pared by 1 base and J by 4 bases, with 15 bases between. The CDR3 region is CASSQGEIRLADTQYF. The CDR3 DNA is TGCGCCAGCAGCCAAGGGGAGATCCGGCTCGCAGATACGCAGTATTTT.

The V gene is TRBV5-4, the J gene TRBJ2-5; a weak D match, TRBD2 (7 bases). The J call may be mistaken, given a closer DNA end match to TRBJ2-7. Germline CDR1 is SGHNT and CDR2 is YYREEE (reference sequence). This CDR3 has 16 amino acids. DNA for the CDR3: TGTGCCAGCAGCTTGGAGGGGGGGGGCAGCTCCTACGAGCAGTACTTC. Its protein is CASSLEGGGSSYEQYF.

The rearrangement joins TRBV9 to TRBJ2-7; D could derive from TRBD1 or TRBD2 (6 bases each). From germline, CDR1 is SGDLS and CDR2 YYNGEE. The CDR3 loop spans 14 amino acids. V shed 0 bases and J shed 2 bases, with 9 bases lying between them. The CDR3 region is CASSVEEGAYEQYV. CDR3 in DNA: TGTGCCAGCAGCGTAGAGGAGGGGGCCTACGAGCAGTACGTC.

The sample holds one count of this clone. The rearrangement links TRBV25-1 to TRBJ2-1; D is possibly TRBD2 (6 bases). Germline V gives CDR1 MGHDK, CDR2 SYGVNS. The CDR3 covers 15 residues. The germline V and J ends were trimmed by 4 bases and 8 bases, with 18 bases remaining between them. The DNA for the CDR3 is TGTGCCAGCAGTGGACCGGGACTCTCAGGCCATGAGCAGTTCTTC. It yields the protein CASSGPGLSGHEQFF.